This TCR beta chain was recovered during a study of CD8+ T cells in alopecia areata. Germline V gene sequence: CDR1 SNHLY, CDR2 FYNNEI. Deletions cut 4 bases from V and 1 base from J, with 13 bases between. The CDR3 is made up of 15 amino acids. Worth noting for this clone: The antigen is not known.

General observations from the study: Association of baseline CD8+ expansion with response is uncertain owing to one nonresponder. Researchers report lesional scalp, most notably alopecia totalis/universalis, outstripped normal scalp in clonality.

As the sequencing template, cDNA was produced by extracting RNA and reverse transcribing it. Only in-frame clones appear in the TCRdb table, and some are missing; sequencing was by immunoSEQ multiplex PCR. The table records 150,000 to 250,000 clones, 55% to 75% of them present only once. The treatment: oral pan-JAK inhibitor, 5-10 mg twice daily. The sequences come from CD4+ T cells sorted from blood, collected at week 24, from a patient treated with tofacitinib. The TCR originated in a human donor with alopecia areata. The chain links TRBV2 to TRBJ1-1; D is possibly TRBD1 (6 bases). The CDR3 region is CASSGRYRENTEAFF. Written as DNA, the CDR3 is TGTGCCAGCAGTGGTCGCTACAGGGAGAACACTGAAGCTTTCTTT.